This T cell receptor beta chain stems from a study of control samples from healthy donors and cancer patients. Data came from immunoSEQ multiplex PCR; TCRdb stores just in-frame clones and leaves some out. The sample has roughly 80,000 clones; roughly nine tenths are singletons. Sequencing was carried out using blood. The sequence came from a middle-aged man in good health.

The CDR3 sequence is CASSRWTGGTEAFF. CDR3 in DNA: TGTGCCAGCAGCAGATGGACGGGGGGTACTGAAGCTTTCTTT. The chain carries TRBV21-1 and TRBJ1-1. TRBV21-1 is given as a pseudogene. The CDR3 loop spans 14 amino acids.